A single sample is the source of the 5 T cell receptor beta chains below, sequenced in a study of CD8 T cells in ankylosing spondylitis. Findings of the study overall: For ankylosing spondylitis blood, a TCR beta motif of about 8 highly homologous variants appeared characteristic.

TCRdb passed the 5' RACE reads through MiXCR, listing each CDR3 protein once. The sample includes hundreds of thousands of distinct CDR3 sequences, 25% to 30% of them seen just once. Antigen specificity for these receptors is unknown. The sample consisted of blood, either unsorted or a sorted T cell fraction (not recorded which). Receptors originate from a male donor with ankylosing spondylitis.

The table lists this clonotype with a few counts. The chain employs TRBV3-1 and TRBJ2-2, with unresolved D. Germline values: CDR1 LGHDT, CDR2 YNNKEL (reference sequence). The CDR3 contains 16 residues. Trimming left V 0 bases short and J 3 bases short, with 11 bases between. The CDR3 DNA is TGTGCCAGCAGCCAAGAGGCGACTTCTTACACCGGGGAGCTGTTTTTT. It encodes CASSQEATSYTGELFF. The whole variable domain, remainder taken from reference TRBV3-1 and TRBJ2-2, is DTAVSQTPKYLVTQMGNDKSIKCEQNLGHDTMYWYKQDSKKFLKIMFSYNNKELIINETVPNRFSPKSPDKAHLNLHINSLELGDSAVYFCASSQEATSYTGELFFGEGSRLTVL.

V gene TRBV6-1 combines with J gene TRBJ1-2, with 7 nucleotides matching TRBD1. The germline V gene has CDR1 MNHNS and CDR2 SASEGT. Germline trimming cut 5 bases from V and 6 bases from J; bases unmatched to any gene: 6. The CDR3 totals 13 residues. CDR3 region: CASSLTGADGYTF. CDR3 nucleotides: TGTGCCAGCAGTCTAACAGGGGCGGATGGCTACACCTTC.

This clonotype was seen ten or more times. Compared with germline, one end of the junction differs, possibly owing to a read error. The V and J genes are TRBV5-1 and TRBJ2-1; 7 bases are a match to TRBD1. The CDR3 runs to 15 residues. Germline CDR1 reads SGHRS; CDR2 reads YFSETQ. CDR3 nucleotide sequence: TGTGCCAGCAGCTTAAGACAGGGCTCCTACAATGAGCAGTTCTTC. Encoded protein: CASSLRQGSYNEQFF.

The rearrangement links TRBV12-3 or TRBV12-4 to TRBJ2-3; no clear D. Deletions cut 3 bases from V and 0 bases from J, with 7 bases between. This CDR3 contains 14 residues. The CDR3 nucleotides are TGTGCCAGCAGTTTTTACCATAGCACAGATACGCAGTATTTT. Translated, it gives CASSFYHSTDTQYF.

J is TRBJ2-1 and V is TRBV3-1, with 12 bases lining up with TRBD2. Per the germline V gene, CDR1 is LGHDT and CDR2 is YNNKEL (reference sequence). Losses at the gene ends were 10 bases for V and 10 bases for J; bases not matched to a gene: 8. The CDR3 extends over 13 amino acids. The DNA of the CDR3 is TGTGCCACTGAGACTAGCGGGAGTGGGGAGCAGTTCTTC. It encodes CATETSGSGEQFF.